This T cell receptor beta chain was sequenced for a study of T cell responses to AZD1222 COVID-19 vaccine. Study results and limitations: The repertoires were collected only after the peak T cell response. Regions 160-218 and 743-854 held dominance among vaccine-associated CD4 TCRs, which spanned spike.

Pooled samples include second doses given at about 4 or 12 weeks. Measured with immunoSEQ multiplex PCR; TCRdb has only the in-frame clones, and not every one. Altogether around 150,000 clones are present, approximately 95% being singletons, with the ten largest covering approximately 6.8%. In regard to this clone: The antigen is undetermined.

The CDR3 loop spans 11 amino acids. V lost 0 bases and J 7 bases, leaving 4 bases between the germline ends. The germline V gene has CDR1 GTSNPN and CDR2 SVGIG (reference sequence). The receptor was derived from an adult who received the AZD1222 COVID-19 vaccine. The starting material was peripheral blood, obtained 28 days after the second AZD1222 dose. The chain uses TRBV30 and TRBJ2-1; no firm D call. CDR3 loop: CAWSVKNEQFF. In DNA form, the CDR3 reads TGTGCCTGGAGTGTAAAAAATGAGCAGTTCTTC.